This paragraph reports one T cell receptor (beta chain). Its antigen is currently unknown. From germline, CDR1 is SGHRS and CDR2 YFSETQ. V lost 0 bases and J lost 4, with 8 bases in between. The CDR3 totals 14 residues. This sample is part of a study of read filtering for tumor transcriptome and immune sequencing. Across the study: After DNase treatment, RNA was made into whole-transcriptome libraries. Per sample, TCR-region reads ranged about 4.05 to 10.27 million by IR-seq, roughly 85 to 1273 by RNA-seq.

Overall study results and limits: Correlation between methods rose after single-read clonotypes were removed.

The library was built from about 400 ng RNA with molecular barcoded adaptors for alpha/delta and beta/gamma chains. TCRdb redid the calling of the reads with MiXCR, one entry per CDR3 protein. The sample holds tens of thousands of distinct CDR3 sequences; roughly a fifth are singletons and the top ten take about 16%. The sequence came from a donor at least 40 years old with multiple myeloma. J is TRBJ1-3 and V is TRBV5-1; D ambiguous. The sequencing sample was made of a population of CD138-negative cells sorted from bone marrow. This chain's CDR3 is CASSLGLSGNTIYF. For the CDR3, the DNA is TGCGCCAGCAGCTTGGGTCTCAGCGGAAACACCATATATTTT.